Listed below are T cell receptor beta chains from one sample, sequenced in a study of T-cell reconstitution after alpha-beta-depleted transplantation in children. TCRdb reprocessed the PCR reads via MiXCR and lists one record per CDR3 protein. Of over 200,000 distinct CDR3 sequences listed, about 11% were seen once; the top ten hold under 30%. The sequencing used PBMCs, collected before TCRalphabeta/CD19-depleted stem cell transplant. These receptors all come from a child younger than two with acute myeloid leukemia, due to receive a stem cell transplant. The CDR3 runs from the conserved cysteine through the conserved F or W. D genes are given only for firm matches. Clone size is stated in some rows and not others, as once, few, many or a class when expanded.

size: many; D: -; J: TRBJ2-7; length: 14; V: TRBV20-1; CDR3: CSAIRSGNSYEQYF; DNA: TGCAGTGCTATTCGTAGCGGAAACTCCTACGAGCAGTACTTC
size: many; D: -; J: TRBJ2-7; length: 15; V: TRBV10-1; CDR3: CASSGGGLGDEEQYF; DNA: TGCGCCAGCAGTGGAGGAGGGTTAGGAGATGAGGAGCAGTACTTC
size: few; D: -; J: TRBJ2-7; length: 15; V: TRBV12-3/TRBV12-4; CDR3: CASSKVGAPRGEQYF; DNA: TGTGCCAGCAGTAAGGTGGGGGCCCCCAGGGGCGAGCAGTACTTC
size: many; D: TRBD2; J: TRBJ2-5; length: 16; V: TRBV7-2; CDR3: CASSLLAGEGQETQYF; DNA: TGTGCCAGCAGCTTGTTAGCGGGAGAGGGCCAAGAGACCCAGTACTTC
size: -; D: -; J: TRBJ2-5; length: 10; V: TRBV20-1; CDR3: CSASFETQYF; DNA: TGCAGTGCTAGTTTCGAGACCCAGTACTTC
size: few; D: -; J: TRBJ1-4; length: 13; V: TRBV28; CDR3: CASSSGRGEKLFF; DNA: TGTGCCAGCAGTTCAGGGCGAGGAGAAAAACTGTTTTTT
size: many; D: TRBD2; J: TRBJ2-5; length: 16; V: TRBV7-2; CDR3: CASSMGLAGGPETQYF; DNA: TGTGCCAGCAGCATGGGACTAGCGGGAGGGCCGGAGACCCAGTACTTC
size: few; D: -; J: TRBJ1-2; length: 13; V: TRBV7-2; CDR3: CASSYLTPKGYTF; DNA: TGTGCCAGCAGCTACCTGACCCCGAAGGGCTACACCTTC
size: many; D: -; J: TRBJ1-1; length: 12; V: TRBV3-1; CDR3: CASSHPSTEAFF; DNA: TGTGCCAGCAGCCACCCTTCGACTGAAGCTTTCTTT
size: many; D: -; J: TRBJ1-2; length: 13; V: TRBV29-1; CDR3: CSVVRAGDYGYTF; DNA: TGCAGCGTTGTTCGAGCCGGGGACTATGGCTACACCTTC
size: many; D: TRBD1; J: TRBJ1-4; length: 13; V: TRBV20-1; CDR3: CSARDRGKEKLFF; DNA: TGCAGTGCGCGGGACAGGGGCAAAGAAAAACTGTTTTTT
size: many; D: -; J: TRBJ2-2; length: 14; V: TRBV12-3/TRBV12-4; CDR3: CASSLRLETGELFF; DNA: TGTGCCAGCAGTTTAAGGCTGGAGACCGGGGAGCTGTTTTTT
size: few; D: -; J: TRBJ1-5; length: 19; V: TRBV2; CDR3: CASSEMGGRVKVGDQPQHF; DNA: TGTGCCAGCAGTGAAATGGGAGGCAGGGTGAAAGTTGGTGATCAGCCCCAGCATTTT
size: many; D: -; J: TRBJ1-3; length: 13; V: TRBV7-3; CDR3: CASSAQGGNTIYF; DNA: TGTGCCAGCAGCGCCCAGGGGGGAAACACCATATATTTT
size: -; D: -; J: TRBJ2-1; length: 16; V: TRBV4-1; CDR3: CASSQVRRQTYNEQFF; DNA: TGCGCCAGCAGCCAAGTGAGACGGCAGACCTACAATGAGCAGTTCTTC
size: many; D: -; J: TRBJ1-1; length: 12; V: TRBV28; CDR3: CASSLGHTEAFF; DNA: TGTGCCAGCAGTTTAGGGCACACTGAAGCTTTCTTT
size: once; D: -; J: TRBJ2-3; length: 14; V: TRBV2; CDR3: CASSEGQSTDTQYF; DNA: TGTGCCAGCAGTGAAGGGCAGAGCACAGATACGCAGTATTTT
size: many; D: -; J: TRBJ2-7; length: 14; V: TRBV6-2/TRBV6-3; CDR3: CASSYFGSSYEQYF; DNA: TGTGCCAGCAGTTACTTTGGGAGCTCCTACGAGCAGTACTTC
size: many; D: TRBD1; J: TRBJ2-7; length: 15; V: TRBV20-1; CDR3: CSARGLADRPHEQYF; DNA: TGCAGTGCTAGAGGCCTCGCGGACAGGCCGCACGAGCAGTACTTC
size: many; D: TRBD1; J: TRBJ2-7; length: 15; V: TRBV20-1; CDR3: CSARAPGQGSYEQYF; DNA: TGCAGTGCTAGAGCGCCGGGACAGGGCTCCTACGAGCAGTACTTC
size: -; D: -; J: TRBJ2-7; length: 13; V: TRBV5-1; CDR3: CASSLAVSYEQSF; DNA: TGCGCCAGCAGCTTGGCAGTTTCCTACGAGCAGTCCTTC
size: few; D: -; J: TRBJ2-1; length: 12; V: TRBV7-6; CDR3: CASSLAGTVWFF; DNA: TGTGCCAGCAGCTTGGCCGGGACCGTGTGGTTCTTC
size: many; D: TRBD2; J: TRBJ2-5; length: 15; V: TRBV7-2; CDR3: CASSLAGGPWGTQYF; DNA: TGTGCCAGCAGCTTAGCGGGAGGGCCATGGGGGACCCAGTACTTC
size: many; D: -; J: TRBJ1-6; length: 12; V: TRBV3-1; CDR3: CASSQSGSPLHF; DNA: TGTGCCAGCAGCCAATCCGGATCACCCCTCCACTTT
size: many; D: -; J: TRBJ1-1; length: 12; V: TRBV7-9; CDR3: CASSLIAPGAFF; DNA: TGTGCCAGCAGCTTAATAGCCCCAGGCGCTTTCTTT
size: -; D: -; J: TRBJ1-5; length: 15; V: TRBV7-9; CDR3: CASSPFGDNNQPQHF; DNA: TGTGCCAGCAGCCCCTTTGGGGACAACAATCAGCCCCAGCATTTT
size: many; D: -; J: TRBJ2-7; length: 13; V: TRBV5-1; CDR3: CASSYGQTYEQYF; DNA: TGCGCCAGCAGCTATGGACAGACCTACGAGCAGTACTTC
size: many; D: -; J: TRBJ2-3; length: 13; V: TRBV10-3; CDR3: CAISEPNTDTQYF; DNA: TGTGCCATCAGTGAGCCAAACACAGATACGCAGTATTTT
size: many; D: TRBD1; J: TRBJ2-5; length: 14; V: TRBV5-1; CDR3: CASSPGQGYETQYF; DNA: TGCGCCAGCAGCCCGGGACAGGGTTATGAGACCCAGTACTTC
size: many; D: -; J: TRBJ2-1; length: 16; V: TRBV7-9; CDR3: CASSQGASGEYNEQFF; DNA: TGTGCCAGCAGCCAGGGGGCTAGCGGAGAATACAATGAGCAGTTCTTC
size: few; D: -; J: TRBJ2-3; length: 15; V: TRBV7-9; CDR3: CASSHTQGDLFKQYF; DNA: TGTGCCAGCAGCCACACCCAAGGGGACCTTTTTAAGCAGTATTTT
size: many; D: TRBD1; J: TRBJ2-5; length: 15; V: TRBV6-5; CDR3: CASSHRQGAEETQYF; DNA: TGTGCCAGCAGTCACCGACAGGGGGCTGAGGAGACCCAGTACTTC